Presented here are 2 T cell receptor beta chains from one specimen sequenced in a study of technical replicates of blood from a few donors. Libraries were prepared by immunoSEQ multiplex PCR; TCRdb keeps only in-frame clonotypes and omits some of them. Among under 85,000 clones listed, roughly 97% were seen once. The sample comprised T cells isolated from PBMCs. These receptor sequences come from a human donor in good health.

A few counts support this clone. This chain connects TRBV7-3 to TRBJ2-1; maybe TRBD2 (6 bases). The length of the CDR3 is 16 residues. Looked up from germline, CDR1 is SGHTA and CDR2 is FQGTGA. The V and J ends lost 3 bases and 7 bases respectively, with 19 bases between them. This CDR3 is CASSLPGTGRPNEQFF. CDR3 bases: TGTGCCAGCAGCTTGCCCGGGACGGGGAGGCCTAATGAGCAGTTCTTC.

This clone has just one count. The chain has TRBV4-1 and TRBJ2-7; no firm D call. This CDR3 comprises 19 residues. V was cut by 2 bases and J by 0 bases, with 23 bases left in between. Germline CDR1 MGHRA, CDR2 YSYEKL. CDR3 DNA sequence: TGCGCCAGCAGCCAATTACCCCTCCGTGTGGGTTCTAGCTCCTACGAGCAGTACTTC. Amino acid sequence: CASSQLPLRVGSSSYEQYF.